These 9 T cell receptor beta chains originate from one sample sequenced in a study of OX40 agonist ivuxolimab in advanced cancers. Assay: immunoSEQ multiplex PCR; the TCRdb copy retains only in-frame clones and omits some. In the table there are 40,000 to 60,000 clones, approximately 79% of which are singletons. Sequencing used CD4+ or CD8+ T cells sorted from blood, obtained in a trial of the OX40 agonist ivuxolimab. These receptors were obtained from an adult with an advanced solid tumor such as melanoma, head and neck, liver or kidney cancer.

V usage is TRBV15 and J usage is TRBJ2-7, with TRBD2 matching over 8 bases. CDR3 length equals 14 residues. Germline trimming cut 6 bases from V and 0 bases from J; bases unmatched to any gene: 4. Germline V CDR1 and CDR2: LNHNV, YYDKDF (reference sequence). CDR3 in amino acids: CATRRSGSSYEQYF. The CDR3, as DNA: TGTGCCACCAGACGAAGCGGGAGCTCCTACGAGCAGTACTTC.

The chain joins TRBV28 to TRBJ1-1; D gene ambiguous. Germline CDR1 MDHEN, CDR2 SYDVKM. The CDR3 has 14 residues. Deletions cut 1 base from V and 5 bases from J, with 11 bases between. CDR3 amino acids: CASSLLARRTEAFF. The CDR3 DNA is TGTGCCAGCAGTTTATTGGCTAGGAGAACTGAAGCTTTCTTT.

V is TRBV5-4 and J is TRBJ2-1; perhaps D is TRBD1 or TRBD2 (5 bases each). The CDR3 contains 15 residues. Germline CDR1 SGHNT, CDR2 YYREEE (reference sequence). V lost 4 bases to trimming and J lost 0 bases, with 11 bases between them. CDR3 in amino acids: CASSPSGSSYNEQFF. Here the CDR3 DNA reads TGTGCCAGCAGCCCGTCAGGGAGCTCCTACAATGAGCAGTTCTTC.

This chain links TRBV23-1 with TRBJ1-1, with 8 bases identical to TRBD1. TRBV23-1 is placed among ORFs of uncertain function. V dropped 10 bases and J dropped 5; count of bases not matched to a gene: 12. There are 14 residues in the CDR3. The CDR3 bases are TGCGCCACGGGTAGGGACAGGCCCAATACTGAAGCTTTCTTT. Amino acid sequence: CATGRDRPNTEAFF.

This clone has only a few counts. The chain joins TRBV9 to TRBJ2-1; 7 bases are shared with TRBD1. Per germline, CDR1 SGDLS and CDR2 YYNGEE. V lost 3 bases and J lost 2; bases outside the gene matches: 5. The CDR3 spans 15 residues. This chain's CDR3 is CASSDGTETYNEQFF. In DNA, the CDR3 is TGTGCCAGCAGCGATGGGACAGAGACCTACAATGAGCAGTTCTTC.

V is TRBV5-4 and J is TRBJ2-6, with TRBD2 identical over 7 bases. The CDR3 is 18 residues long. V dropped 0 bases and J dropped 4; count of bases not matched to a gene: 10. Germline V gene data show CDR1 as SGHNT and CDR2 as YYREEE (reference sequence). CDR3 in amino acids: CASSLAGGSGSGANVLTF. DNA for the CDR3: TGTGCCAGCAGCTTGGCGGGCGGGAGCGGATCAGGGGCCAACGTCCTGACTTTC.

The CDR3 DNA reads TGTGCCAGCCGGAGGACAGGGGGCCGCACCGGGGAGCTGTTTTTT. This translates into CASRRTGGRTGELFF. V is TRBV2 and J is TRBJ2-2, with 11 nucleotides matching TRBD1. V lost 8 bases and J lost 4; bases outside the gene matches: 6. The CDR3 covers 15 residues. Germline-derived CDR1 and CDR2 are SNHLY and FYNNEI.

The chain has TRBV7-3 and TRBJ2-1; TRBD2 agrees at 10 bases. J gave up 7 bases and V 5 bases, and 8 bases lay outside the gene matches. The CDR3 is 15 amino acids. Germline assignment: CDR1 SGHTA and CDR2 FQGTGA. Written as DNA, the CDR3 is TGTGCCAGCAGCCTAAGCGGGAGGGCGGGGAATGAGCAGTTCTTC. Translated, it gives CASSLSGRAGNEQFF.

This chain uses TRBV10-3 with TRBJ1-4, with D possibly being TRBD1 (6 bases). CDR1 ENHRY and CDR2 SYGVKD come from the germline V gene. V lost 3 bases, J lost 7 bases, and 15 bases lay in between. The CDR3 extends over 15 amino acids. The DNA of the CDR3 is TGTGCCATCAGTGAATCGGGGGCACAAGGTGAAAAACTGTTTTTT. It yields the protein CAISESGAQGEKLFF.